These 20 T cell receptor beta chains were sequenced from one sample in a study of blood T cell repertoires in COVID-19. Only in-frame clones appear in the TCRdb table, and some are missing; sequencing was by immunoSEQ multiplex PCR. The table shows 200,000 to 250,000 clones, with 84% occurring only once. Sequenced input: peripheral blood. The receptors originated from a woman older than 75 with active or convalescent COVID-19.

The rearrangement links TRBV4-2 to TRBJ2-3, with TRBD2 as a possible D gene (6 bases). V dropped 4 bases and J dropped 2 bases, with 16 bases sitting between them. This CDR3 is 16 amino acids long. Per germline, CDR1 LGHNA and CDR2 YNFKEQ. CDR3 region: CASSRGTARPTDTQYF. CDR3 nucleotides: TGTGCCAGCAGCCGCGGGACGGCGCGTCCCACAGATACGCAGTATTTT.

CDR3 sequence (DNA): TGTGCCAGCAGCCCATCGTGGACAAGCTATGGCTACACCTTC. Its translation is CASSPSWTSYGYTF. V usage is TRBV3-1 (or the pseudogene TRBV3-2) and J usage is TRBJ1-2, with D possibly TRBD1 on 5 matching bases. The germline CDR1 and CDR2 sequences are LGHDT and YNNKEL (reference sequence). Between the trimmed V and J ends, which lost 4 bases and 4 bases, there was a span of 13 bases. CDR3 size: 14 residues.

The genes are TRBV7-6 and TRBJ1-5; TRBD1 might be the D (6 bases). This CDR3 is built from 13 residues. Germline V CDR1 and CDR2: SGHVS, FNYEAQ. Trimming pared 5 bases from V and 4 bases from J, leaving 9 bases between. The DNA of the CDR3 is TGTGCCAGCAGCCCAGGGGCGAATCAGCCCCAGCATTTT. Translating gives CASSPGANQPQHF.

V and J are TRBV4-3 and TRBJ2-1, with D possibly TRBD2 on 6 matching bases. The CDR3 sequence is 14 residues long. CDR1 is LGHNA, CDR2 YSLEER, per germline. V gave up 6 bases and J gave up 8 bases, with 17 bases separating them. This CDR3 reads CASSLEGAFHEQFF. CDR3 nucleotide sequence: TGCGCCAGCAGTTTGGAGGGTGCATTCCATGAGCAGTTCTTC.

This sequence joins TRBV7-9 and TRBJ2-3; D remains ambiguous. Germline V gene data show CDR1 as SEHNR and CDR2 as FQNEAQ (reference sequence). V was trimmed by 7 bases and J by 2 bases, leaving 13 bases between them. The CDR3 is 14 amino acids. CDR3 in amino acids: CASTKVGYTDTQYF. Here the CDR3 DNA reads TGTGCCAGCACCAAGGTCGGGTACACAGATACGCAGTATTTT.

The rearrangement links TRBV6-2 or TRBV6-3 to TRBJ2-7, with TRBD2 matching over 11 bases. This CDR3 region has 15 residues. Germline trimming cut 6 bases from V and 6 bases from J; bases unmatched to any gene: 10. CDR1 and CDR2 (germline): MNHEY, SVGEGT. CDR3 nucleotides: TGTGCCAGCAGCAAAACCGGGACTAGCGGTGGCGAGCAGTACTTC. This encodes CASSKTGTSGGEQYF.

The chain uses TRBV19 and TRBJ2-3; 9 bases are shared with TRBD1. The CDR3 has 15 residues. V trimming: 7 bases; J trimming: 4 bases; junction bases outside the gene matches: 9. Germline CDR1 and CDR2: LNHDA and SQIVND (reference sequence). CDR3 sequence reads: CASNPGQGFSDTQYF. The CDR3 DNA follows: TGTGCCAGTAACCCGGGACAGGGTTTTTCAGATACGCAGTATTTT.

The rearrangement uses TRBV5-4 and TRBJ1-2; 8 bases match TRBD1. Germline CDR1 SGHNT, CDR2 YYREEE (reference sequence). Unmatched junction bases numbered 6, after V lost 2 bases and J lost 0 bases. The CDR3 is made up of 16 amino acids. In nucleotides, the CDR3 is TGTGCCAGCAGCTTAGGGACAGGAAGAACTAACTATGGCTACACCTTC. The encoded protein is CASSLGTGRTNYGYTF.

The sample holds a few counts of this clone. The CDR3 DNA sequence: TGTGCCAGCTCACCGAGGATAGCGGGAGGCTCCGGGGAGCTGTTTTTT. Translating gives CASSPRIAGGSGELFF. This sequence joins TRBV18 and TRBJ2-2, with 10 bases identical to TRBD2. Germline V gene data show CDR1 as KGHSH and CDR2 as LQKENI. The V segment lost 3 bases and the J segment 6 bases; nucleotides outside the gene matches: 7. The CDR3 extends over 16 amino acids.

This clone was detected a few times. The chain has TRBV5-1 and TRBJ1-1; D call uncertain. This CDR3 is 13 amino acids long. V lost 5 bases to trimming and J lost 1 base, with 9 bases between them. CDR1 and CDR2 from the germline V gene are SGHRS and YFSETQ. This chain's CDR3 is CASSTSGNTEAFF. CDR3 nucleotide sequence: TGCGCCAGCAGTACCTCCGGGAACACTGAAGCTTTCTTT.

The chain has TRBV5-1 and TRBJ1-2; D uncertain. CDR1 and CDR2 (germline): SGHRS, YFSETQ. The ends were cut back, 2 bases at V and 3 bases at J, with 8 bases in the middle. The CDR3 is 13 residues long. Here the CDR3 DNA reads TGCGCCAGCAGCTTTTCACCGGACTATGGCTACACCTTC. Its translation is CASSFSPDYGYTF.

The chain couples TRBV29-1 to TRBJ2-3, with 9 bases aligning to TRBD2. This CDR3 has 13 residues. V lost 6 bases and J lost 0; bases outside the gene matches: 1. Germline CDR1 is SQVTM and CDR2 is ANQGSEA. The CDR3: CSVTSGSTDTQYF. The CDR3 bases are TGCAGCGTAACTAGCGGGAGCACAGATACGCAGTATTTT.

The chain combines TRBV5-1 with TRBJ2-2; a weak D match, TRBD1 (5 bases). V was trimmed by 7 bases and J by 3 bases, leaving 16 bases between them. The CDR3 consists of 15 residues. Germline CDR1 is SGHRS and CDR2 is YFSETQ. The CDR3 DNA is TGCGCCAGCGGGGAAGGGGCGATTTACACCGGGGAGCTGTTTTTT. This gives the protein CASGEGAIYTGELFF. The whole variable domain, remainder taken from reference TRBV5-1 and TRBJ2-2, is KAGVTQTPRYLIKTRGQQVTLSCSPISGHRSVSWYQQTPGQGLQFLFEYFSETQRNKGNFPGRFSGRQFSNSRSEMNVSTLELGDSALYLCASGEGAIYTGELFFGEGSRLTVL.

This chain links TRBV21-1 with TRBJ2-6; the table's D call, TRBD1, was not checked against the DNA. TRBV21-1 is a listed pseudogene. This CDR3 has 13 residues. CDR3 loop: CATPGSGANVLTF. CDR3 nucleotides: TGTGCCACTCCAGGGTCTGGGGCCAACGTCCTGACTTTC.

The chain recombines TRBV4-1 with TRBJ2-1, with TRBD2 identical over 9 bases. The CDR3 totals 17 residues. Germline CDR1 and CDR2: MGHRA and YSYEKL. The J segment lost 8 bases and the V segment lost 1 base, leaving 12 bases of the junction unmatched. The CDR3 DNA is TGCGCCAGCAGCCAAGCCATAGAAGCGGGGGGTATCGATGAGCAGTTCTTC. It specifies CASSQAIEAGGIDEQFF.

This chain connects TRBV5-1 to TRBJ1-4; unclear D gene. Germline V gives CDR1 SGHRS, CDR2 YFSETQ. V was shortened by 4 bases and J by 0 bases, with 10 bases between the two germline ends. CDR3 length: 15 amino acids. The CDR3 reads CASSPLGATNEKLFF. The CDR3 coding sequence is TGCGCCAGCAGCCCCCTAGGAGCAACTAATGAAAAACTGTTTTTT. Using reference TRBV5-1 and TRBJ1-4 for the parts outside the CDR3, the full variable domain is KAGVTQTPRYLIKTRGQQVTLSCSPISGHRSVSWYQQTPGQGLQFLFEYFSETQRNKGNFPGRFSGRQFSNSRSEMNVSTLELGDSALYLCASSPLGATNEKLFFGSGTQLSVL.

The rearrangement joins TRBV27 to TRBJ1-1; D is perhaps TRBD1 (6 bases). Trimming removed 2 bases from V and 6 bases from J, with 16 bases in between. There are 15 residues in the CDR3. The germline V gene encodes CDR1 MNHEY and CDR2 SMNVEV (reference sequence). This chain's CDR3 is CASSLGGQMIAEAFF. In DNA form, the CDR3 reads TGTGCCAGCAGTTTAGGCGGACAGATGATCGCTGAAGCTTTCTTT.

This rearrangement joins TRBV19 to TRBJ1-6; D is uncertain. The CDR3 is 16 amino acids. Trimming took 6 bases from V and 5 from J, leaving 17 bases between them. Germline V gene sequence: CDR1 LNHDA, CDR2 SQIVND (reference sequence). CDR3 coding DNA: TGTGCCAGTAGAGGAGGGAAAGGGTACCATAATTCACCCCTCCACTTT. It yields the protein CASRGGKGYHNSPLHF.

The rearrangement joins TRBV7-2 to TRBJ2-2; 9 bases map to TRBD2. Looked up from germline, CDR1 is SGHTA and CDR2 is FQGNSA. The CDR3 consists of 16 residues. With 2 bases clipped from V and 6 bases from J, the junction kept 7 bases outside the gene matches. In DNA form, the CDR3 reads TGTGCCAGCAGCTTATTCGCGGGGGGGCTATCCGGGGAGCTGTTTTTT. It codes for CASSLFAGGLSGELFF. The full variable domain, its missing parts supplied by reference TRBV7-2 and TRBJ2-2, is GAGVSQSPSNKVTEKGKDVELRCDPISGHTALYWYRQSLGQGLEFLIYFQGNSAPDKSGLPSDRFSAERTGGSVSTLTIQRTQQEDSAVYLCASSLFAGGLSGELFFGEGSRLTVL.

The genes are TRBV27 and TRBJ2-7, with TRBD2 matching over 10 bases. CDR3 length equals 17 residues. Germline CDR1 MNHEY, CDR2 SMNVEV (reference sequence). The V gene end was trimmed by 1 base and the J gene end by 4 bases; junction bases not matched to a gene: 10. CDR3 amino acids: CASSLWRSSGRRYEQYF. Written as DNA, the CDR3 is TGTGCCAGCAGTTTATGGAGATCTAGCGGGAGACGGTACGAGCAGTACTTC.